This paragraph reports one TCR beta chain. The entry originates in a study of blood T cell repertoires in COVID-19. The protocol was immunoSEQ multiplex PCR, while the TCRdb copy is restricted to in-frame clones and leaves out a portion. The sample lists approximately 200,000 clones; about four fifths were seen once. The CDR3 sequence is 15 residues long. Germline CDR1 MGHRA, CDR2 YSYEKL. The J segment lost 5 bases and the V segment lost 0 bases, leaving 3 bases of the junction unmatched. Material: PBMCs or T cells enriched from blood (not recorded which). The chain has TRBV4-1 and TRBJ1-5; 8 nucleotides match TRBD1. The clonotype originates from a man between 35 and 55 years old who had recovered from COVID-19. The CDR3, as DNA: TGCGCCAGCAGCCAAGATGGGACAGGCTATCAGCCCCAGCATTTT. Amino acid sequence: CASSQDGTGYQPQHF.